The 8 T cell receptor beta chains given below trace back to one sample, sequenced in a study of Ad26.COV2.S vaccination and SARS-CoV-2 variants. Using immunoSEQ multiplex PCR, the repertoire was profiled, and TCRdb retains in-frame clones only, with some absent. The table records under 250,000 clones, 70% to 90% of them present only once. Treatment given: some 20 received Ad26.COV2.S at low or high dose, single or two shots; about 5 received placebo; per-sample allocation not given. Collection of samples fell on day 63 after the first vaccine or placebo injection. Sequencing used peripheral blood, obtained in a trial of Ad26.COV2.S vaccine versus placebo. These receptor sequences come from a person between 18 and 59 years old who received the Ad26.COV2.S COVID-19 vaccine or a placebo.

The chain links TRBV10-3 to TRBJ2-2; TRBD1 might be the D (6 bases). The V gene's germline CDR1 is ENHRY and CDR2 SYGVKD. Trimming took off 8 bases at V and 6 bases at J, with 13 bases between the two ends. The CDR3 has 13 residues. The CDR3 spells CAILRTGPGELFF. The CDR3 region has the DNA TGTGCCATCCTCCGAACAGGGCCCGGGGAGCTGTTTTTT.

The chain has TRBV7-8 and TRBJ2-1; maybe TRBD2 (5 bases). The CDR3 has 17 amino acids. Germline V lookup: CDR1 SGHVS, CDR2 FQNEAQ. V lost 3 bases and J lost 6, with 21 bases in between. Here the CDR3 reads CASSFRSSASGSNEQFF. In DNA form, the CDR3 reads TGTGCCAGCAGCTTCCGTAGTTCTGCGAGCGGCTCCAATGAGCAGTTCTTC.

This clone has just one count. The chain has TRBV11-2 and TRBJ2-7; 9 bases fit TRBD1. Unmatched junction bases numbered 8, after V lost 6 bases and J lost 5 bases. This CDR3 contains 14 residues. Germline CDR1 reads SGHAT; CDR2 reads FQNNGV. The CDR3 here is CASRTGTGFHEQYV. The DNA for the CDR3 is TGTGCCAGCAGAACCGGGACAGGGTTCCACGAGCAGTACGTC.

This clone has more than one count but fewer than ten. V and J are TRBV5-1 and TRBJ2-1, with D possibly matching TRBD2 (6 bases). Germline CDR1 and CDR2: SGHRS and YFSETQ. The germline V and J ends were trimmed by 2 bases and 12 bases, with 9 bases remaining between them. The CDR3 consists of 11 residues. DNA for the CDR3: TGCGCCAGCAGCTTAGATAGCGGGCAGTTCTTC. Protein: CASSLDSGQFF. Supplemented by reference TRBV5-1 and TRBJ2-1, the full variable domain reads KAGVTQTPRYLIKTRGQQVTLSCSPISGHRSVSWYQQTPGQGLQFLFEYFSETQRNKGNFPGRFSGRQFSNSRSEMNVSTLELGDSALYLCASSLDSGQFFGPGTRLTVL.

This rearrangement joins TRBV7-9 to TRBJ2-3; 9 nucleotides agree with TRBD1. Germline V lookup: CDR1 SEHNR, CDR2 FQNEAQ (reference sequence). The CDR3 is made up of 16 amino acids. After removal of 4 bases from V and 2 bases from J, the junction contained 7 bases not matched to a gene. CDR3 sequence: CASSSTGQGYTDTQYF. CDR3 bases: TGTGCCAGCAGCTCGACGGGACAGGGCTACACAGATACGCAGTATTTT.

This chain connects TRBV28 to TRBJ2-7; 8 nucleotides line up with TRBD1. V lost 6 bases and J lost 5; bases outside the gene matches: 9. Germline V gene data show CDR1 as MDHEN and CDR2 as SYDVKM. The CDR3 loop spans 14 amino acids. The CDR3 DNA follows: TGTGCCAGCAGGGGTGGACAGGGAGTCCACGAGCAGTACTTC. Translating it yields CASRGGQGVHEQYF. The complete variable domain, with remaining parts taken from reference TRBV28 and TRBJ2-7, reads DVKVTQSSRYLVKRTGEKVFLECVQDMDHENMFWYRQDPGLGLRLIYFSYDVKMKEKGDIPEGYSVSREKKERFSLILESASTNQTSMYLCASRGGQGVHEQYFGPGTRLTVT.

The V and J genes are TRBV12-5 and TRBJ2-3, with 10 bases identical to TRBD1. The CDR3 extends over 14 amino acids. CDR1 and CDR2 (germline): LGHNT, FRNRAP. V shed 5 bases, J shed 5 bases, and the junction held 4 bases outside the gene matches. CDR3 sequence (DNA): TGTGCTAGTGGTCCCGGACAGGGGGGAGATACGCAGTATTTT. The encoded protein is CASGPGQGGDTQYF.

The chain joins TRBV7-3 to TRBJ2-2; no clear D gene. This CDR3 has 13 residues. The ends were cut back, 5 bases at V and 3 bases at J, with 7 bases in the middle. Germline CDR1 is SGHTA and CDR2 is FQGTGA. The CDR3 DNA reads as TGTGCCAGCAGCCTCATTTACACCGGGGAGCTGTTTTTT. Translation: CASSLIYTGELFF.